A selection of T cell receptor beta chains follows, all from one sample in a study of T cell responses to AZD1222 COVID-19 vaccine. Using immunoSEQ multiplex PCR, the repertoire was profiled, and TCRdb retains in-frame clones only, with some absent. Among 130,000 or so clones listed, about 90% were seen once. This sample comprised peripheral blood, obtained on day 0 of AZD1222 vaccination. The receptors stem from an adult in good health. Both conserved end residues are part of each CDR3. The D gene is left open where the match is weak. The listing skips clone size in some rows; elsewhere it reads once, few, many or a size class.

v_call	clone_size	d_call	j_call	cdr3_nt	cdr3_aa
TRBV7-9	NA	NA	TRBJ2-3	TGTGCCAGCAGCTTATTTGAGAGGGATACGCAGTATTTT	CASSLFERDTQYF
TRBV5-1	NA	NA	TRBJ2-1	TGCGCCAGCAGCTTGTCCCGGGGCCGCTACAATGAGCAGTTCTTC	CASSLSRGRYNEQFF
TRBV5-4	NA	NA	TRBJ2-1	TGTGCCAGCAGCCCAGGTTGGCCCCAGGTAGAAGCAAAGCAGTTCTTC	CASSPGWPQVEAKQFF
TRBV18	NA	TRBD1	TRBJ1-3	TGTGCCAGCACCGAGGGGGCTAATGGAAACACCATATATTTT	CASTEGANGNTIYF
TRBV21-1	NA	NA	TRBJ2-7	TGTGCCAGCAGCAAAACGAACGGGACACGTTCCTGCGAGCAGTACTTC	CASSKTNGTRSCEQYF
TRBV5-1	NA	NA	TRBJ1-6	TGCGCCAGCAGCTTGGTAGCCGGGAGGGGGTTATCGACACCCCTCCACTTT	CASSLVAGRGLSTPLHF
TRBV7-6	NA	TRBD1	TRBJ2-1	TGTGCCAGCAGCTTAGTACAGGGGCCCCATGAGCAGTTCTTC	CASSLVQGPHEQFF
TRBV7-2	NA	NA	TRBJ2-3	TGTGCCAGCAGCTTAGCGGGGGGGCCGAATACGCAGTATTTT	CASSLAGGPNTQYF
TRBV5-1	once	NA	TRBJ2-3	TGCGCCAGCAGCTTGGCGGAGATCACAGATACGCAGTATTTT	CASSLAEITDTQYF
TRBV7-9	NA	NA	TRBJ2-5	TGTGCCAGCAGCCTACAGGGAGGATTGGGAGAGACCCAGTACTTC	CASSLQGGLGETQYF
TRBV5-6	NA	NA	TRBJ1-6	TGTGCCAGCAGCTTGGAACAGGGAAATTCACCCCTCCACTTT	CASSLEQGNSPLHF
TRBV7-9	NA	TRBD1	TRBJ1-2	TGTGCCAGCAGCTTAGGGACAGGCCCCTATGGCTACACCTTC	CASSLGTGPYGYTF
TRBV4-2	NA	NA	TRBJ1-3	TGTGCCAGCAGCCAGGGCAGAGACTCTGGAAACACCATATATTTT	CASSQGRDSGNTIYF
TRBV7-8	NA	NA	TRBJ2-2	TGTGCCAGCAGTTTACGTGCGGGTCTCAGCGCCGGGGAGCTGTTTTTT	CASSLRAGLSAGELFF
TRBV30	NA	TRBD1	TRBJ1-6	TGTGCCTGGAGGCGGGACAGGGGAGAGAGCTCCTATAATTCACCCCTCCACTTT	CAWRRDRGESSYNSPLHF
TRBV2	NA	TRBD1	TRBJ2-4	TGTGCCAGCACCCGGACAGGGACCACAGGTTGGATTCAGTACTTC	CASTRTGTTGWIQYF
TRBV4-3	NA	NA	TRBJ1-1	TGCGCCAGCAGCCACTGGACAGAGAACACTGAAGCTTTCTTT	CASSHWTENTEAFF
TRBV29-1	NA	NA	TRBJ2-2	TGCAGCGTTGAAGGTAACAGGGACACCGGGGAGCTGTTTTTT	CSVEGNRDTGELFF
TRBV13	NA	NA	TRBJ2-3	TGTGCCAGCAGTTTGGGGGGCCCCACAGATACGCAGTATTTT	CASSLGGPTDTQYF
TRBV11-1	NA	NA	TRBJ2-7	TGTGCCAGCGTGGGGGGGCCACCCTACGAGCAGTACTTC	CASVGGPPYEQYF
TRBV21-1	NA	NA	TRBJ1-1	TGTGCCAGCAGCAAAGAGGCACAGGGGTACATGAACACTGAAGCTTTCTTT	CASSKEAQGYMNTEAFF
TRBV5-6	NA	TRBD1	TRBJ2-5	TGTGCCAGCAGCGACGGGACAGGGTGGGAGACCCAGTACTTC	CASSDGTGWETQYF
TRBV6-2/TRBV6-3	NA	NA	TRBJ1-3	TGTGCCAGCAACCCGGGGGGCATCTCTGGAAACACCATATATTTT	CASNPGGISGNTIYF
TRBV4-3	NA	TRBD2	TRBJ2-7	TGCGCCAGCAGCCAAGCGCTAGCGGCCTCCTACGAGCAGTACTTC	CASSQALAASYEQYF
TRBV27	once	TRBD2	TRBJ2-7	TGTGCCAGCAGTTTATCGGCTAGCGGGGGACTGTCCTACGAGCAGTACTTC	CASSLSASGGLSYEQYF
TRBV6-6	NA	NA	TRBJ1-3	TGTGCCAGCAGGATAGACAGAGGAAACACCATATATTTT	CASRIDRGNTIYF
TRBV5-6	NA	NA	TRBJ1-5	TGTGCCAGCAGCTTGATGCAGGCCGGGGGGGGGCCCCAGCATTTT	CASSLMQAGGGPQHF
TRBV2	NA	TRBD1	TRBJ1-2	TGTGCCAGCAAAACGGGACAGAGGGACGGCTACACCTTC	CASKTGQRDGYTF
TRBV7-2	NA	NA	TRBJ1-5	TGTGCCAGCAGCTTAGAGGAATATCAGCCCCAGCATTTT	CASSLEEYQPQHF
TRBV6-5	NA	NA	TRBJ2-7	TGTGCCAGCAGTAGAGGCCTAGCTATCTACGAGCAGTACTTC	CASSRGLAIYEQYF
TRBV7-7	NA	NA	TRBJ2-3	TGTGCTAGCAGCTTACGGGGTTGGGGCACAGATACGCAGTATTTT	CASSLRGWGTDTQYF
TRBV18	NA	NA	TRBJ1-6	TGTGCCAGCTCCCCCGGCATTGGTAATTCACCCCTCCACTTT	CASSPGIGNSPLHF
TRBV9	NA	TRBD2	TRBJ2-3	TGTGCCAGCAGCGGATGGACTAGTGGAGGCGCGAGTACGAGCACAGATACGCAGTATTTT	CASSGWTSGGASTSTDTQYF
TRBV5-8	NA	TRBD1	TRBJ1-2	TGTGCCAGCAGCTTGGTCCGACAGGGGGCCCACCGCTCCTATGGCTACACCTTC	CASSLVRQGAHRSYGYTF
TRBV10-2	NA	NA	TRBJ1-2	TGCGCCAGCAGTGAGGGCGTCCTACGTGGCTACACCTTC	CASSEGVLRGYTF
TRBV19	NA	NA	TRBJ1-4	TGTGCCAGTAGTTCAAAGGGGCCCCTTTCAACTAATGAAAAACTGTTTTTT	CASSSKGPLSTNEKLFF
TRBV7-6	few	NA	TRBJ1-5	TGTGCCAGCGCCCGAGGGAGAGGCCTCAATCAGCCCCAGCATTTT	CASARGRGLNQPQHF
TRBV6-5	NA	TRBD1	TRBJ1-3	TGTGCCAGCAGTTCGACAGGGGGTAACGGAAACACCATATATTTT	CASSSTGGNGNTIYF
TRBV7-2	NA	NA	TRBJ1-6	TGTGCCAGCAGCTTAGCCTCCCCTGAAGCCCTCCACTTT	CASSLASPEALHF
TRBV7-9	NA	NA	TRBJ1-5	TGTGCCAGCAGCTTAGCCAGCTTTCTAGAGCCCCAGCATTTT	CASSLASFLEPQHF
TRBV10-1	NA	NA	TRBJ1-4	TGCGCCAGTTTCGGGGGGGAAACTAATGAAAAACTGTTTTTT	CASFGGETNEKLFF
TRBV4-2	NA	TRBD1	TRBJ2-2	TGTGCCAGCAGCGAGAAAGGGGGCCTCAACACCGGGGAGCTGTTTTTT	CASSEKGGLNTGELFF